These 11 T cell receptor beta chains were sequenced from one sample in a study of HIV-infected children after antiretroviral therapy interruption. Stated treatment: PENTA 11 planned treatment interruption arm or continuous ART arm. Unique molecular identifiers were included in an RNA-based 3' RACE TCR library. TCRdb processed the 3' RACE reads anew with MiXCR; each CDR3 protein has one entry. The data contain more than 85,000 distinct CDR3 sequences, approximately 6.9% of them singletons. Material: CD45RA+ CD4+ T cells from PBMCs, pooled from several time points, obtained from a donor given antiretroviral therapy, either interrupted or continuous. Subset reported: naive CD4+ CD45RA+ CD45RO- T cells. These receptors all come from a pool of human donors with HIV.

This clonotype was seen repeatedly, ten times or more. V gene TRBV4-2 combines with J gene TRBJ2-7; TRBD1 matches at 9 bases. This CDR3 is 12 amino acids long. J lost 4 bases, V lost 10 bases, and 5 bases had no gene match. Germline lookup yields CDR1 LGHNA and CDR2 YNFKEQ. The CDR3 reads CATGGTGYEQYF. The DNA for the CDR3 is TGTGCCACCGGTGGGACAGGGTACGAGCAGTACTTC.

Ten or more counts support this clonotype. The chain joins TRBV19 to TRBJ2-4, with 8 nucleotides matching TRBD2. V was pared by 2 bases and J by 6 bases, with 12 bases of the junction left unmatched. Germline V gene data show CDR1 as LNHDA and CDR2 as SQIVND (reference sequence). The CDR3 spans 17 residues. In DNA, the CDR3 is TGTGCCAGTAGTATAAGAGGACTAGCCGACGATAGAAACATTCAGTACTTC. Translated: CASSIRGLADDRNIQYF.

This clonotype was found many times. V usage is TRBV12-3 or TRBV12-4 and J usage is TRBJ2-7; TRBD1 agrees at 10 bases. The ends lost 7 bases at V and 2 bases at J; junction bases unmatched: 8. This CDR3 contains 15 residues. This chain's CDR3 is CASTTGTGVPYEQYF. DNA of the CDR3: TGTGCCAGCACCACCGGGACAGGGGTGCCCTACGAGCAGTACTTC.

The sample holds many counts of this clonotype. CDR3 loop: CASSFSGGALFF. CDR3 coding DNA: TGTGCCAGCAGCTTTAGCGGGGGGGCCTTGTTCTTC. This chain links TRBV13 with TRBJ2-1; TRBD2 matches at 11 bases. Trimming took 3 bases from V and 15 from J; bases not matched to a gene: 4. Germline lookup yields CDR1 PRHDT and CDR2 FYEKMQ (reference sequence). There are 12 residues in the CDR3. Full variable domain (outside the CDR3, taken from reference TRBV13 and TRBJ2-1): AAGVIQSPRHLIKEKRETATLKCYPIPRHDTVYWYQQGPGQDPQFLISFYEKMQSDKGSIPDRFSAQQFSDYHSELNMSSLELGDSALYFCASSFSGGALFFGPGTRLTVL.

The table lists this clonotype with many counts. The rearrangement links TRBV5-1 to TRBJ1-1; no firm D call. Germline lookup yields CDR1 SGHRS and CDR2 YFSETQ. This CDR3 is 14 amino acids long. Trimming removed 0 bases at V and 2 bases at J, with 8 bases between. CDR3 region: CASSLEAFNTEAFF. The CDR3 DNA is TGCGCCAGCAGCTTGGAAGCATTCAACACTGAAGCTTTCTTT.

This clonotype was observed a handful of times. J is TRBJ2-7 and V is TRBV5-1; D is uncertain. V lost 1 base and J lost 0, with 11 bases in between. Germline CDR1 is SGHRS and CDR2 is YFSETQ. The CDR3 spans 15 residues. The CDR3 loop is CASSLRWQSSYEQYF. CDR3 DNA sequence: TGCGCCAGCAGCTTGCGGTGGCAGTCCTCCTACGAGCAGTACTTC.

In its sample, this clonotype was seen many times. The CDR3 coding sequence is TGTGCCAGCACCATAGGGGACAGGGTGGCCAAAAACATTCAGTACTTC. It specifies CASTIGDRVAKNIQYF. The V and J genes are TRBV6-6 and TRBJ2-4; 9 bases map to TRBD1. Germline trimming cut 7 bases from V and 1 base from J; bases unmatched to any gene: 8. The CDR3 runs to 16 residues. From germline, CDR1 is MNHNY and CDR2 SVGAGI (reference sequence).

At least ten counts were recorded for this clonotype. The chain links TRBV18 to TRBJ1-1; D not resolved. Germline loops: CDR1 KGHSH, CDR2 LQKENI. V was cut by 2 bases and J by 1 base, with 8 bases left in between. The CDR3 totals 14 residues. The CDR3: CASSPEVANTEAFF. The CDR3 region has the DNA TGTGCCAGCTCACCAGAAGTTGCGAACACTGAAGCTTTCTTT.

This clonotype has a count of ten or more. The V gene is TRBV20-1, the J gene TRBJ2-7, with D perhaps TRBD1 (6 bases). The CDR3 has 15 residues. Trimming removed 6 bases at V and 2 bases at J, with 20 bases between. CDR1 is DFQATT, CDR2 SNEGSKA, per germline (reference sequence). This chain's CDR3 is CSAPNQRTATYEQYF. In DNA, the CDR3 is TGCAGTGCCCCCAACCAGAGGACAGCGACCTACGAGCAGTACTTC.

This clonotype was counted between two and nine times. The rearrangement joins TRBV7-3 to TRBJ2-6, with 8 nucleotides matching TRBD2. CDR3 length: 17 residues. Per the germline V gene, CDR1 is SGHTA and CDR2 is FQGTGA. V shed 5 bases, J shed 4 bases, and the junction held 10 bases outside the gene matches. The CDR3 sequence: CASSHPGLEAGANVLTF. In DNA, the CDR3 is TGTGCCAGCAGCCATCCGGGACTAGAGGCCGGGGCCAACGTCCTGACTTTC.

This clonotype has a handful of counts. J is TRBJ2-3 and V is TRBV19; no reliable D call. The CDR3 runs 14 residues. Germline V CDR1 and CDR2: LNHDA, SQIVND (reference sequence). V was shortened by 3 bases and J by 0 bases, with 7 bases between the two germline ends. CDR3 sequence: CASSMGWSTDTQYF. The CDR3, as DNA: TGTGCCAGTAGTATGGGGTGGAGCACAGATACGCAGTATTTT.